Presented here are 26 T cell receptor beta chains from one specimen sequenced in a study of blood T cell repertoires in COVID-19. This table comes from immunoSEQ multiplex PCR, and its TCRdb copy is limited to in-frame clones, with some not included. The table lists tens of thousands of clones, roughly 83% of them singletons. The sequencing sample was made of peripheral blood. The receptors originated from a man aged 45-65 years with acute or convalescent COVID-19.

This clone was counted once. This chain joins TRBV28 and TRBJ1-6, with D possibly matching TRBD1 (5 bases). Per germline, CDR1 MDHEN and CDR2 SYDVKM. This CDR3 has 14 residues. V was shortened by 5 bases and J by 9 bases, with 14 bases between the two germline ends. CDR3 residues: CASSPPARGSPLHF. CDR3 bases: TGTGCCAGCAGTCCCCCCGCAAGGGGTTCACCCCTCCACTTT.

The chain joins TRBV5-1 to TRBJ1-6; tentatively, D is TRBD1 (6 bases). Looked up from germline, CDR1 is SGHRS and CDR2 is YFSETQ. The CDR3 runs 15 residues. Trimming took off 1 base at V and 6 bases at J, with 11 bases between the two ends. The CDR3 is CASSLQGTSNSPLHF. The CDR3, as DNA: TGCGCCAGCAGCTTGCAAGGGACAAGTAATTCACCCCTCCACTTT. The whole variable domain, remainder taken from reference TRBV5-1 and TRBJ1-6, is KAGVTQTPRYLIKTRGQQVTLSCSPISGHRSVSWYQQTPGQGLQFLFEYFSETQRNKGNFPGRFSGRQFSNSRSEMNVSTLELGDSALYLCASSLQGTSNSPLHFGNGTRLTVT.

CDR3 region: CASSLQGPYEQYF. Written as DNA, the CDR3 is TGTGCCAGCAGCCTTCAGGGCCCCTACGAGCAGTACTTC. The J gene is TRBJ2-7, the V gene TRBV3-1 (or the pseudogene TRBV3-2); possible D gene TRBD1, 5 bases. The CDR3 length is 13 residues. The germline V and J ends were trimmed by 4 bases and 2 bases, with 9 bases remaining between them. CDR1 and CDR2 (germline): LGHDT, YNNKEL (reference sequence).

The CDR3 nucleotides read TGCGCCAGCAGTGAGTCGAGGGAGGAAACTTCTAGAAACACCATATATTTT. Encoded protein: CASSESREETSRNTIYF. This chain links TRBV10-1 with TRBJ1-3; D remains unclear. Germline CDR1 and CDR2: WNHNN and SYGVQD (reference sequence). The CDR3 runs 17 residues. V was cut by 0 bases and J by 5 bases, with 17 bases left in between.

The chain uses TRBV29-1 and TRBJ2-7, with D unclear. Per germline, CDR1 SQVTM and CDR2 ANQGSEA. The CDR3 has 12 amino acids. Trimming pared 4 bases from V and 3 bases from J, leaving 10 bases between. As DNA, the CDR3 is TGCAGCGTTGCGTACACCTTCTACGAGCAGTACTTC. This codes for CSVAYTFYEQYF.

The chain carries TRBV28 and TRBJ1-1, with a weak D call TRBD1 (6 bases). V lost 6 bases and J 4 bases, leaving 15 bases between the germline ends. Looked up from germline, CDR1 is MDHEN and CDR2 is SYDVKM. The CDR3 length is 14 residues. CDR3 residues: CASSPLQGGTEAFF. CDR3 coding DNA: TGTGCCAGCAGCCCCTTACAGGGTGGCACTGAAGCTTTCTTT. Supplemented by reference TRBV28 and TRBJ1-1, the full variable domain reads DVKVTQSSRYLVKRTGEKVFLECVQDMDHENMFWYRQDPGLGLRLIYFSYDVKMKEKGDIPEGYSVSREKKERFSLILESASTNQTSMYLCASSPLQGGTEAFFGQGTRLTVV.

The chain links TRBV2 to TRBJ1-5; a weak D match, TRBD1 (5 bases). Trimming took off 6 bases at V and 0 bases at J, with 9 bases between the two ends. Germline CDR1 and CDR2: SNHLY and FYNNEI. The CDR3 loop spans 14 amino acids. DNA for the CDR3: TGTGCCAGCAGCCTGGACATTAGCAATCAGCCCCAGCATTTT. Amino acids: CASSLDISNQPQHF.

The chain combines TRBV18 with TRBJ1-4, with 8 nucleotides matching TRBD1. Germline trimming cut 1 base from V and 2 bases from J; bases unmatched to any gene: 12. The CDR3 sequence is 19 residues long. Germline lookup yields CDR1 KGHSH and CDR2 LQKENI. The CDR3 region has the DNA TGTGCCAGCTCACCACTAGACAGGGGATCTATCCCTACTAATGAAAAACTGTTTTTT. Protein: CASSPLDRGSIPTNEKLFF.

A few counts support this clone. The V gene is TRBV11-2, the J gene TRBJ1-1, with D unclear. The CDR3 is made up of 13 amino acids. The V end was cut by 5 bases, the J end by 4 bases, with 11 bases between. Germline V gene sequence: CDR1 SGHAT, CDR2 FQNNGV. CDR3 loop: CASSTDRGTEAFF. The CDR3 nucleotides are TGTGCCAGCAGCACAGACCGTGGCACTGAAGCTTTCTTT.

V and J are TRBV19 and TRBJ2-1; weak D call: TRBD1 (6 bases). Germline values: CDR1 LNHDA, CDR2 SQIVND (reference sequence). This CDR3 has 17 amino acids. The V end was cut by 5 bases, the J end by 4 bases, with 21 bases between. CDR3 residues: CASSPNDEGVGYNEQFF. The CDR3 region has the DNA TGTGCCAGTAGTCCCAATGATGAGGGGGTTGGTTACAATGAGCAGTTCTTC.

The rearrangement uses TRBV12-5 and TRBJ2-5; 9 bases match TRBD2. J gave up 2 bases and V 5 bases, and 6 bases lay outside the gene matches. This CDR3 comprises 15 residues. CDR1 is LGHNT, CDR2 FRNRAP, per germline. As DNA, the CDR3 is TGTGCTAGTGGTACCGGACTAGCGCTACAAGAGACCCAGTACTTC. Its translation: CASGTGLALQETQYF.

CDR3 sequence (DNA): TGCGCCAGCAGTCCGACCGGGACAGGGGGCGAGGCAGATACGCAGTATTTT. It specifies CASSPTGTGGEADTQYF. The chain recombines TRBV10-2 with TRBJ2-3, with TRBD1 identical over 12 bases. Trimming took 5 bases from V and 4 from J; bases not matched to a gene: 10. The CDR3 has 17 residues. The germline CDR1 and CDR2 sequences are WSHSY and SAAADI.

V gene TRBV5-6 combines with J gene TRBJ1-5; D unresolved. The CDR3 spans 15 residues. CDR1 SGHDT and CDR2 YYEEEE come from the germline V gene. Trimming shortened V by 0 bases and J by 7 bases, and 14 bases separated the two germline ends. This CDR3 is CASSLGGGGRQPQHF. In DNA, the CDR3 is TGTGCCAGCAGCTTGGGAGGAGGCGGCCGCCAGCCCCAGCATTTT.

The chain links TRBV9 to TRBJ1-1, with D perhaps matching TRBD1 (6 bases). Looked up from germline, CDR1 is SGDLS and CDR2 is YYNGEE. V was shortened by 0 bases and J by 11 bases, with 20 bases between the two germline ends. The CDR3 is 15 residues long. The CDR3 sequence: CASSVVRGGRLKAFF. The CDR3 DNA sequence: TGTGCCAGCAGCGTAGTAAGGGGGGGCCGCCTTAAGGCTTTCTTT.

The chain has TRBV12-3 or TRBV12-4 and TRBJ1-2; D ambiguous. CDR3 length: 12 amino acids. V was cut by 5 bases and J by 4 bases, with 8 bases left in between. This CDR3 is CASSPGSYGYTF. The CDR3 DNA reads as TGTGCCAGCAGTCCGGGGAGCTATGGCTACACCTTC.

Remarks on this clone: Other DNA sequences of this sample code for an identical CDR3. V and J are TRBV11-2 and TRBJ1-6; D unresolved. V dropped 0 bases and J dropped 9 bases, with 15 bases sitting between them. Germline assignment: CDR1 SGHAT and CDR2 FQNNGV. CDR3 length: 16 residues. CDR3 in amino acids: CASSLEGLGTSSPLHF. CDR3 nucleotide sequence: TGTGCCAGCAGCTTAGAGGGCTTAGGCACCAGTTCACCCCTCCACTTT.

The chain carries TRBV7-9 and TRBJ2-3; D ambiguous. This CDR3 comprises 13 residues. Germline-derived CDR1 and CDR2 are SEHNR and FQNEAQ (reference sequence). The V and J ends lost 5 bases and 0 bases respectively, with 6 bases between them. In DNA, the CDR3 is TGTGCCAGCAGCCCTACTAGCACAGATACGCAGTATTTT. Translated: CASSPTSTDTQYF.

The V and J genes are TRBV4-1 and TRBJ2-1; 13 bases are a match to TRBD2. The CDR3 totals 18 residues. Trimming cost V 3 bases and J 4 bases; bases outside gene matches: 9. The germline gives CDR1 MGHRA, CDR2 YSYEKL. The DNA for the CDR3 is TGCGCCAGCAGCCACCTTGGACTAGCGGGAGCGAAATACAATGAGCAGTTCTTC. Translated: CASSHLGLAGAKYNEQFF.

The chain uses TRBV10-1 and TRBJ1-1; TRBD1 matches 8 bases. The V and J ends lost 6 bases and 0 bases, in that order; junction bases with no gene match: 6. The germline CDR1 and CDR2 sequences are WNHNN and SYGVQD (reference sequence). This CDR3 has 15 residues. The CDR3 DNA sequence: TGCGCCAGCAGACCCCGGACAGGGCTGAACACTGAAGCTTTCTTT. Its protein is CASRPRTGLNTEAFF.

This rearrangement joins TRBV27 to TRBJ2-3; 14 bases match TRBD2. CDR3 length: 17 residues. V trimming: 6 bases; J trimming: 3 bases; junction bases outside the gene matches: 8. CDR1 and CDR2 (germline): MNHEY, SMNVEV (reference sequence). The CDR3 loop reads CASRMGLAGAGTDTQYF. DNA for the CDR3: TGTGCCAGCAGAATGGGACTAGCGGGAGCTGGGACAGATACGCAGTATTTT.

This clone occurred once. This chain joins TRBV4-1 and TRBJ1-2; 9 nucleotides line up with TRBD1. J lost 3 bases, V lost 2 bases, and 10 bases had no gene match. The CDR3 contains 17 residues. The V gene's germline CDR1 is MGHRA and CDR2 YSYEKL. The CDR3 region has the DNA TGCGCCAGCAGCCAACGATTCCCCCGGACAGGGGACTATGGCTACACCTTC. It translates to CASSQRFPRTGDYGYTF.

V gene TRBV6-5 combines with J gene TRBJ2-1; TRBD1 matches 10 bases. Trimming at V came to 7 bases and at J to 7 bases, leaving 7 bases not matched to a gene. The CDR3 has 14 amino acids. CDR1 is MNHEY, CDR2 SVGAGI, per germline. CDR3 sequence: CASTRQGARNEQFF. CDR3 in DNA: TGTGCCAGCACCAGACAGGGGGCGCGTAATGAGCAGTTCTTC.

This clone was counted once. This chain links TRBV27 with TRBJ2-5; D is perhaps TRBD2 (7 bases). There are 16 residues in the CDR3. V shed 0 bases and J shed 2 bases, with 13 bases lying between them. Germline CDR1 and CDR2: MNHEY and SMNVEV (reference sequence). This CDR3 reads CASSLSGRDNQETQYF. The CDR3 nucleotides read TGTGCCAGCAGTTTATCGGGGAGGGACAATCAAGAGACCCAGTACTTC.

The chain recombines TRBV6-5 with TRBJ1-6; D is undetermined. Deletions cut 2 bases from V and 8 bases from J, with 10 bases between. The germline gives CDR1 MNHEY, CDR2 SVGAGI. The CDR3 runs to 14 residues. CDR3 protein: CASSYQVRYSPLHF. CDR3 nucleotides: TGTGCCAGCAGTTACCAGGTCCGCTATTCACCCCTCCACTTT.

The rearrangement joins TRBV7-8 to TRBJ2-7; 10 bases line up with TRBD2. The CDR3 has 14 residues. The germline gives CDR1 SGHVS, CDR2 FQNEAQ. J gave up 5 bases and V 2 bases, and 3 bases lay outside the gene matches. Here the CDR3 reads CASSLSGRAHEQYF. The CDR3, as DNA: TGTGCCAGCAGCTTAAGCGGGAGGGCCCACGAGCAGTACTTC.

The chain has TRBV2 and TRBJ1-5; TRBD1 matches at 9 bases. Trimming at V came to 5 bases and at J to 6 bases, leaving 2 bases not matched to a gene. There are 13 residues in the CDR3. Germline CDR1 and CDR2: SNHLY and FYNNEI. The CDR3 sequence is CASSTGGGQPQHF. CDR3 coding DNA: TGTGCCAGCAGTACAGGGGGCGGTCAGCCCCAGCATTTT.